These 27 T cell receptor beta chains were sequenced from one sample in a study of CD8+ T cells in alopecia areata. In each case, RNA was isolated and then reverse transcribed into cDNA as the sequencing template. Here immunoSEQ multiplex PCR was the method, and the copy in TCRdb shows in-frame clones only, minus some. The sample carries about 140,000 clones, 55% to 65% recorded once. Sequenced input: CD4+ T cells sorted from blood. These receptors all stem from a human donor in good health.

V usage is TRBV20-1 and J usage is TRBJ2-1, with D possibly TRBD2 on 6 matching bases. V was pared by 3 bases and J by 14 bases, with 11 bases between. Germline CDR1 and CDR2: DFQATT and SNEGSKA (reference sequence). This CDR3 region has 10 residues. CDR3 DNA: TGCAGTGCTAGGCTAGCGACGGAGTTCTTC. It yields the protein CSARLATEFF.

The chain has TRBV5-1 and TRBJ2-1, with 11 bases fitting TRBD2. V shed 5 bases, J shed 0 bases, and the junction held 4 bases outside the gene matches. Looked up from germline, CDR1 is SGHRS and CDR2 is YFSETQ. The CDR3 has 16 residues. The CDR3 coding sequence is TGCGCCAGCAGGCAAACTAGCGGGAGCTCCTACAATGAGCAGTTCTTC. It specifies CASRQTSGSSYNEQFF.

The chain employs TRBV7-9 and TRBJ1-2, with D uncertain. V lost 0 bases to trimming and J lost 1 base, with 6 bases between them. The CDR3 contains 14 residues. Germline V gives CDR1 SEHNR, CDR2 FQNEAQ (reference sequence). The DNA of the CDR3 is TGTGCCAGCAGCTTAGCGGAAATTAACTATGGCTACACCTTC. Protein: CASSLAEINYGYTF. The full variable domain, in which reference TRBV7-9 and TRBJ1-2 provide the parts outside the CDR3, is DTGVSQNPRHKITKRGQNVTFRCDPISEHNRLYWYRQTLGQGPEFLTYFQNEAQLEKSRLLSDRFSAERPKGSFSTLEIQRTEQGDSAMYLCASSLAEINYGYTFGSGTRLTVV.

The V and J genes are TRBV25-1 and TRBJ2-1; D not certain. The CDR3 consists of 15 residues. Trimming took off 1 base at V and 8 bases at J, with 15 bases between the two ends. The germline gives CDR1 MGHDK, CDR2 SYGVNS. This CDR3 reads CASSESRVEGDEQFF. The CDR3 nucleotides read TGTGCCAGCAGTGAATCCCGGGTTGAAGGAGATGAGCAGTTCTTC.

V and J are TRBV2 and TRBJ2-2; D tentatively reads TRBD1 or TRBD2 (6 bases each). V lost 5 bases and J lost 5, with 12 bases in between. This CDR3 is built from 14 residues. Germline loops: CDR1 SNHLY, CDR2 FYNNEI. CDR3 nucleotides: TGTGCCAGCAGTCCCCTAGGGGGGACCGGGGAGCTGTTTTTT. Translation: CASSPLGGTGELFF.

V is TRBV2 and J is TRBJ2-3, with 14 nucleotides matching TRBD2. The CDR3 runs to 16 residues. V lost 6 bases, J lost 9 bases, and 11 bases stayed unmatched. Germline V lookup: CDR1 SNHLY, CDR2 FYNNEI. The CDR3 here is CASRSGTSGRRETQYF. DNA of the CDR3: TGTGCCAGCAGATCCGGGACTAGCGGGAGAAGGGAGACGCAGTATTTT.

The CDR3 coding sequence is TGTGCCAGCAGCCGACAGGGGGCCATGTTGAACACTGAAGCTTTCTTT. Translating gives CASSRQGAMLNTEAFF. The chain carries TRBV2 and TRBJ1-1; TRBD1 agrees at 10 bases. The CDR3 is 16 residues long. Unmatched junction bases numbered 7, after V lost 6 bases and J lost 0 bases. CDR1 and CDR2 from the germline V gene are SNHLY and FYNNEI.

The chain carries TRBV2 and TRBJ1-1, with 8 bases aligning to TRBD1. Looked up from germline, CDR1 is SNHLY and CDR2 is FYNNEI. Trimming removed 6 bases from V and 11 bases from J; junction bases left unmatched: 14. The CDR3 has 14 amino acids. The CDR3 DNA follows: TGTGCCAGCAGCCCAGGGACAGGTCAACGTCGGGCTTTCTTT. Its translation is CASSPGTGQRRAFF.

This chain links TRBV28 with TRBJ2-5; TRBD2 agrees at 13 bases. Germline lookup yields CDR1 MDHEN and CDR2 SYDVKM. J was trimmed by 3 bases and V by 5 bases; bases with no gene match: 6. The CDR3 loop spans 16 amino acids. The CDR3 reads CASSPTSGRAKETQYF. In nucleotides, the CDR3 is TGTGCCAGCAGTCCCACTAGCGGGAGGGCCAAAGAGACCCAGTACTTC.

The chain has TRBV29-1 and TRBJ2-7, with D possibly being TRBD2 (6 bases). CDR3 length: 14 amino acids. The V and J ends lost 4 bases and 3 bases respectively, with 16 bases between them. CDR1 and CDR2 from the germline V gene are SQVTM and ANQGSEA. CDR3: CSVVPVGSGYEQYF. CDR3 nucleotides: TGCAGCGTTGTTCCCGTCGGGAGCGGCTACGAGCAGTACTTC.

The gene calls are TRBV7-2 and TRBJ1-1; D may be TRBD1 (6 bases). V was cut by 2 bases and J by 4 bases, with 14 bases left in between. The CDR3 extends over 15 amino acids. Germline loops: CDR1 SGHTA, CDR2 FQGNSA. CDR3 sequence reads: CASSLYRVEGTEAFF. The CDR3, as DNA: TGTGCCAGCAGCTTATACAGGGTTGAAGGCACTGAAGCTTTCTTT.

The V and J genes are TRBV9 and TRBJ1-1; no clear D gene. The germline V and J ends were trimmed by 0 bases and 5 bases, with 8 bases remaining between them. There are 13 residues in the CDR3. Germline-derived CDR1 and CDR2 are SGDLS and YYNGEE. As DNA, the CDR3 is TGTGCCAGCAGCGTAGAGATGGGAACTGAAGCTTTCTTT. Protein: CASSVEMGTEAFF.

This clone was observed a single time. The V and J genes are TRBV7-9 and TRBJ2-7; 8 bases align to TRBD2. V shed 5 bases, J shed 12 bases, and the junction held 12 bases outside the gene matches. The CDR3 extends over 13 amino acids. Looked up from germline, CDR1 is SEHNR and CDR2 is FQNEAQ (reference sequence). This CDR3 reads CASSQAGSGIGYF. Here the CDR3 DNA reads TGTGCCAGCAGCCAGGCGGGTAGCGGGATCGGGTACTTC.

The V call is TRBV5-1, the J call TRBJ1-4; tentative D call: TRBD1 (5 bases). Trimming took off 5 bases at V and 7 bases at J, with 12 bases between the two ends. Germline CDR1 is SGHRS and CDR2 is YFSETQ. The CDR3 is 13 amino acids. Here the CDR3 reads CASSRGVGEKLFF. CDR3 DNA: TGCGCCAGCAGTCGGGGGGTAGGTGAAAAACTGTTTTTT.

The chain employs TRBV29-1 and TRBJ2-3, with D perhaps TRBD2 (6 bases). The CDR3 length is 12 residues. V lost 7 bases and J 3 bases, leaving 11 bases between the germline ends. Per germline, CDR1 SQVTM and CDR2 ANQGSEA. This chain's CDR3 is CSAGRETDTQYF. The CDR3 DNA reads TGCAGCGCAGGTCGGGAGACAGATACGCAGTATTTT.

This rearrangement joins TRBV11-3 to TRBJ1-1, with D unclear. The CDR3 is 13 residues long. The V and J ends lost 5 bases and 9 bases respectively, with 16 bases between them. The germline gives CDR1 SGHNT, CDR2 YENEEA. CDR3 protein: CASSLGLQGQAFF. In nucleotides, the CDR3 is TGTGCCAGCAGCCTAGGACTCCAAGGGCAAGCTTTCTTT.

This clone was seen more than once but under ten times. The chain employs TRBV29-1 and TRBJ2-1, with 11 bases that match TRBD2. The CDR3 covers 15 residues. Losses at the gene ends were 1 base for V and 9 bases for J; bases not matched to a gene: 8. The V gene's germline CDR1 is SQVTM and CDR2 ANQGSEA. This CDR3 is CSVEALLAGVPEQFF. CDR3 nucleotide sequence: TGCAGCGTTGAAGCTTTACTAGCGGGAGTACCTGAGCAGTTCTTC.

This clone was recorded only once. The chain joins TRBV5-1 to TRBJ2-7, with TRBD2 matching 10 bases. Germline-derived CDR1 and CDR2 are SGHRS and YFSETQ. This CDR3 has 19 amino acids. The V and J ends lost 0 bases and 3 bases, in that order; junction bases with no gene match: 15. DNA for the CDR3: TGCGCCAGCAGCTTGGCTGGGATTCGGGCTAGCGGGAGACTCTACGAGCAGTACTTC. Translating gives CASSLAGIRASGRLYEQYF.

V usage is TRBV25-1 and J usage is TRBJ2-7; D perhaps matches TRBD1 (5 bases). Between the trimmed V and J ends, which lost 6 bases and 5 bases, there was a span of 11 bases. Germline V gives CDR1 MGHDK, CDR2 SYGVNS. The CDR3 runs 12 residues. CDR3 sequence: CASRGQVNEQYF. For the CDR3, the DNA is TGTGCCAGCAGAGGACAAGTGAACGAGCAGTACTTC.

J is TRBJ2-4 and V is TRBV7-9; D is perhaps TRBD2 (6 bases). The CDR3 length is 14 residues. Trimming removed 1 base from V and 4 bases from J, with 8 bases in between. Per germline, CDR1 SEHNR and CDR2 FQNEAQ (reference sequence). The chain's CDR3 is CASSLVSGKNIQYF. The CDR3 DNA reads TGTGCCAGCAGCTTAGTTAGCGGTAAAAACATTCAGTACTTC.

This clone was observed a single time. The chain couples TRBV29-1 to TRBJ1-2; the D gene is possibly TRBD1 (5 bases). There are 14 residues in the CDR3. With 4 bases removed from V and 5 bases from J, the gap between germline ends came to 17 bases. Germline V gives CDR1 SQVTM, CDR2 ANQGSEA. CDR3: CSVGSVSGGYGYTF. CDR3 nucleotides: TGCAGCGTTGGGAGCGTCTCCGGGGGATATGGCTACACCTTC.

This clone was observed a few times. The V and J genes are TRBV18 and TRBJ2-6; unclear D gene. Germline lookup yields CDR1 KGHSH and CDR2 LQKENI. V lost 4 bases, J lost 0 bases, and 10 bases lay in between. The length of the CDR3 is 16 residues. CDR3 in DNA: TGTGCCAGCTCACGCGACCGTGACTCTGGGGCCAACGTCCTGACTTTC. Residues: CASSRDRDSGANVLTF.

The chain couples TRBV4-1 to TRBJ1-4, with D uncertain. CDR1 and CDR2 (germline): MGHRA, YSYEKL. V was trimmed by 3 bases and J by 5 bases, leaving 10 bases between them. The CDR3 runs to 14 residues. CDR3 protein: CASSHRTPNEKLFF. In nucleotides, the CDR3 is TGCGCCAGCAGCCACCGGACTCCAAATGAAAAACTGTTTTTT.

The V and J genes are TRBV2 and TRBJ1-2, with 7 positions matching TRBD1. CDR1 SNHLY and CDR2 FYNNEI come from the germline V gene. The CDR3 consists of 13 residues. Germline trimming cut 6 bases from V and 7 bases from J; bases unmatched to any gene: 8. The DNA of the CDR3 is TGTGCCAGCAGCCGACAGGGAGAGGGTGGCTACACCTTC. This encodes CASSRQGEGGYTF.

The chain is built from TRBV29-1 and TRBJ2-1; D gene ambiguous. The V gene's germline CDR1 is SQVTM and CDR2 ANQGSEA. V gave up 6 bases and J gave up 0 bases, with 9 bases separating them. The CDR3 has 13 residues. CDR3 protein: CSVSPDSYNEQFF. CDR3 nucleotides: TGCAGCGTGTCCCCGGACTCCTACAATGAGCAGTTCTTC.

This clone was found a few times. This sequence joins TRBV7-2 and TRBJ1-1; the D gene is possibly TRBD1 (6 bases). The CDR3 covers 14 residues. V lost 5 bases and J lost 0, with 10 bases in between. In germline, CDR1 is SGHTA, CDR2 FQGNSA. CDR3 sequence (DNA): TGTGCCAGCAGCGAACAGGGAATGAACACTGAAGCTTTCTTT. Amino acid sequence: CASSEQGMNTEAFF.

A few counts support this clone. The chain combines TRBV15 with TRBJ2-7; 12 bases align to TRBD2. V was clipped by 7 bases and J by 1 base; unmatched bases: 14. Germline V gene data show CDR1 as LNHNV and CDR2 as YYDKDF (reference sequence). The CDR3 has 18 amino acids. The CDR3 nucleotides are TGTGCCACCAACCCACCGGGACTAGCGGGCTCCGGTTCCTACGAGCAGTACTTC. It encodes CATNPPGLAGSGSYEQYF. Full variable domain (outside the CDR3, taken from reference TRBV15 and TRBJ2-7): DAMVIQNPRYQVTQFGKPVTLSCSQTLNHNVMYWYQQKSSQAPKLLFHYYDKDFNNEADTPDNFQSRRPNTSFCFLDIRSPGLGDTAMYLCATNPPGLAGSGSYEQYFGPGTRLTVT.